Presented here are 15 T cell receptor beta chains from one specimen sequenced in a study of regulatory T cells in long-lasting Graves disease. This sample's time point: newly diagnosed GD, antithyroid drugs for less than 3 months. With RNA extracted from PBMCs as input, the TCR library was made. Arm-PCR of CDR3 regions and iRepertoire HTBI primers were the basis on which TCR beta libraries were built. TCRdb itself ran the multiplex PCR reads through MiXCR, one entry per CDR3 protein. The sample contains approximately 300,000 distinct CDR3 sequences, roughly 18% of which appear only once. Sequencing used peripheral blood mononuclear cells (PBMCs), obtained at new diagnosis, from a patient treated with antithyroid drugs. The origin of the receptors is a female donor with Graves disease.

This clonotype was picked up many times. The V call is TRBV19, the J call TRBJ1-2; D is ambiguous. Per germline, CDR1 LNHDA and CDR2 SQIVND (reference sequence). The CDR3 runs to 15 residues. With 3 bases removed from V and 8 bases from J, the gap between germline ends came to 19 bases. The CDR3 DNA is TGTGCCAGTAGTATTAAGTCCGGCATCTCCCTAGGCTACACCTTC. Amino acids: CASSIKSGISLGYTF.

In its sample, this clonotype was seen many times. This chain joins TRBV9 and TRBJ2-7; unclear D gene. Germline assignment: CDR1 SGDLS and CDR2 YYNGEE. The length of the CDR3 is 14 residues. V gave up 0 bases and J gave up 0 bases, with 7 bases separating them. Here the CDR3 DNA reads TGTGCCAGCAGCGTAGATGGAAGCTCCTACGAGCAGTACTTC. Translating it yields CASSVDGSSYEQYF.

This clonotype occurred many times. This chain links TRBV5-1 with TRBJ2-1; D remains ambiguous. Looked up from germline, CDR1 is SGHRS and CDR2 is YFSETQ. The length of the CDR3 is 13 residues. Trimming removed 2 bases at V and 5 bases at J, with 8 bases between. The CDR3 spells CASSFTTDNEQFF. As DNA, the CDR3 is TGCGCCAGCAGCTTTACGACCGACAATGAGCAGTTCTTC.

This clonotype was observed many times. This chain links TRBV12-5 with TRBJ2-1; the match to TRBD2 covers 11 bases. Germline loops: CDR1 LGHNT, CDR2 FRNRAP. This CDR3 contains 16 residues. The V and J ends lost 3 bases and 9 bases, in that order; junction bases with no gene match: 10. The CDR3 reads CASGFPPGTSGSEQFF. The CDR3 DNA is TGTGCTAGTGGTTTCCCTCCCGGGACTAGCGGCTCTGAGCAGTTCTTC.

The chain joins TRBV3-1 to TRBJ1-2; D remains ambiguous. This CDR3 contains 13 residues. Germline V lookup: CDR1 LGHDT, CDR2 YNNKEL (reference sequence). With 1 base removed from V and 1 base from J, the gap between germline ends came to 4 bases. This CDR3 reads CASSQGSNYGYTF. The CDR3 region has the DNA TGTGCCAGCAGCCAAGGCAGTAACTATGGCTACACCTTC.

In regard to this clonotype: This may be a read error, as it is one base from a much larger clone. V is TRBV7-3 and J is TRBJ2-7, with 7 bases fitting TRBD2. V lost 7 bases and J lost 2; bases outside the gene matches: 11. In germline, CDR1 is SGHTA, CDR2 FQGTGA. The CDR3 is made up of 15 amino acids. CDR3 protein: CASTWGGSTAYEQYF. The DNA for the CDR3 is TGTGCCAGCACTTGGGGGGGGAGTACCGCCTACGAGCAGTACTTC.

This clonotype was counted only a few times. The chain combines TRBV28 with TRBJ2-7; TRBD2 aligns across 9 bases. CDR3 size: 14 residues. Germline lookup yields CDR1 MDHEN and CDR2 SYDVKM. The ends lost 3 bases at V and 5 bases at J; junction bases unmatched: 5. CDR3 protein: CASSFVAGAHEQYF. The CDR3 nucleotides read TGTGCCAGCAGTTTTGTAGCGGGAGCCCACGAGCAGTACTTC.

The table lists this clonotype with a few counts. This chain links TRBV19 with TRBJ1-1; 9 bases align to TRBD1. The V and J ends lost 2 bases and 0 bases, in that order; junction bases with no gene match: 7. This CDR3 spans 17 amino acids. Germline CDR1 and CDR2: LNHDA and SQIVND (reference sequence). CDR3 sequence: CASSIRWDRVMNTEAFF. The CDR3 nucleotides read TGTGCCAGTAGTATACGATGGGACAGGGTAATGAACACTGAAGCTTTCTTT.

In its sample, this clonotype was seen many times. V gene TRBV5-1 combines with J gene TRBJ1-1, with D unresolved. This CDR3 is built from 16 residues. V was shortened by 0 bases and J by 4 bases, with 16 bases between the two germline ends. Germline V gives CDR1 SGHRS, CDR2 YFSETQ. CDR3 bases: TGCGCCAGCAGCTTGGAGGTTCGGCGGATCCTCACTGAAGCTTTCTTT. Translated, it gives CASSLEVRRILTEAFF.

This clonotype occurred many times. The chain couples TRBV7-8 to TRBJ1-5, with D possibly being TRBD1 (6 bases). V dropped 1 base and J dropped 7 bases, with 14 bases sitting between them. Germline CDR1 SGHVS, CDR2 FQNEAQ. This CDR3 contains 15 residues. CDR3 bases: TGTGCCAGCAGCTTAGATGCAGGGGTACGACAGCCCCAGCATTTT. Translated: CASSLDAGVRQPQHF. Filled out from reference TRBV7-8 and TRBJ1-5, the complete variable domain reads GAGVSQSPRYKVAKRGQDVALRCDPISGHVSLFWYQQALGQGPEFLTYFQNEAQLDKSGLPSDRFFAERPEGSVSTLKIQRTQQEDSAVYLCASSLDAGVRQPQHFGDGTRLSIL.

This clonotype was picked up many times. The chain carries TRBV12-3 or TRBV12-4 and TRBJ1-6; TRBD1 agrees at 8 bases. The V and J ends lost 8 bases and 2 bases, in that order; junction bases with no gene match: 8. The CDR3 length is 16 residues. The chain's CDR3 is CASGTTGATYNSPLHF. CDR3 coding DNA: TGTGCCAGCGGAACGACAGGGGCCACCTATAATTCACCCCTCCACTTT.

Comment on this clonotype: A much larger clone is a single base away; this may be a read error. The gene calls are TRBV5-1 and TRBJ2-7, with TRBD1 identical over 10 bases. Looked up from germline, CDR1 is SGHRS and CDR2 is YFSETQ. The CDR3 sequence is 16 residues long. The CDR3 DNA reads as TGCTCCAGCAGCAGGGGACAGGGGTCGGTATCCTACGAGCAGTACTTC. Amino acid sequence: CSSSRGQGSVSYEQYF.

Of note for this clonotype: This may be a read error, as it is one base from a much larger clone. The chain has TRBV6-1 and TRBJ2-5; the D call may be TRBD1 or TRBD2 (5 bases each). The end of the DNA is better explained by TRBJ2-1, so the J call may be wrong. The CDR3 sequence is 13 residues long. Per germline, CDR1 MNHNS and CDR2 SASEGT. In DNA form, the CDR3 reads TGTGCCAGCGGGGGTAGCGTATACAATGAGCAGTTCTTC. Translated, it gives CASGGSVYNEQFF.

This clonotype was counted a few times. The V call is TRBV27, the J call TRBJ2-7; D gene uncertain. The V end was cut by 5 bases, the J end by 6 bases, with 11 bases between. The CDR3 has 12 residues. CDR1 is MNHEY and CDR2 is SMNVEV in the germline V gene (reference sequence). CDR3 amino acids: CASSVGVGEQYF. The CDR3 region has the DNA TGTGCCAGCAGTGTAGGTGTTGGCGAGCAGTACTTC.

This clonotype has at least ten counts. The V gene is TRBV7-8, the J gene TRBJ2-2; D is unclear. The V end was cut by 5 bases, the J end by 6 bases, with 7 bases between. The CDR3 is made up of 12 amino acids. CDR1 SGHVS and CDR2 FQNEAQ come from the germline V gene. The CDR3 protein is CASSPTPGELFF. CDR3 bases: TGTGCCAGCAGCCCGACGCCCGGGGAGCTGTTTTTT.